The 24 T cell receptor beta chains in this list originate from one sample, sequenced in a study of blood T cell repertoires in COVID-19. TCRdb keeps only in-frame clones here, not all; method: immunoSEQ multiplex PCR. This table holds some 250,000 clones, around 86% found once. Sequenced material: peripheral blood. The receptor set was obtained from a woman in her twenties or thirties who had recovered from COVID-19.

This clone has just a few counts. CDR3 DNA: TGTGCCAGCAGCTTAACCCCAAACAGGGAGTCAGGCTATGGCTACACCTTC. It yields the protein CASSLTPNRESGYGYTF. V is TRBV7-2 and J is TRBJ1-2; TRBD1 is a possible D gene (6 bases). V lost 2 bases, J lost 4 bases, and 20 bases lay in between. The CDR3 spans 17 residues. Per germline, CDR1 SGHTA and CDR2 FQGNSA.

The chain links TRBV3-1 (or the pseudogene TRBV3-2) to TRBJ1-2; 7 bases line up with TRBD1. CDR3 size: 12 residues. V lost 1 base to trimming and J lost 9 bases; unmatched junction nucleotides: 2. Germline CDR1 LGHDT, CDR2 YNNKEL (reference sequence). CDR3: CASSQGTGSYTF. CDR3 sequence (DNA): TGTGCCAGCAGCCAAGGGACAGGAAGCTACACCTTC.

This sequence joins TRBV6-7 and TRBJ1-2; 9 bases are shared with TRBD1. TRBV6-7 is placed among ORFs of uncertain function. The CDR3 spans 16 residues. Trimming at V came to 2 bases and at J to 6 bases, leaving 10 bases not matched to a gene. CDR3 sequence reads: CASSYLRDRVLDGYTF. As DNA, the CDR3 is TGTGCCAGCAGTTACCTCCGGGACAGGGTTCTGGATGGCTACACCTTC.

The V gene is TRBV5-4, the J gene TRBJ2-1; 9 bases are shared with TRBD2. With V trimmed by 4 bases and J by 7 bases, 9 bases remained unmatched. Germline values: CDR1 SGHNT, CDR2 YYREEE (reference sequence). The CDR3 is 15 residues long. The CDR3 spells CASSVRGGQGNEQFF. CDR3 in DNA: TGTGCCAGCAGCGTGCGGGGGGGCCAGGGTAATGAGCAGTTCTTC.

The V gene is TRBV6-2 or TRBV6-3, the J gene TRBJ2-2, with TRBD2 matching over 9 bases. The V gene end was trimmed by 5 bases and the J gene end by 3 bases; junction bases not matched to a gene: 13. This CDR3 spans 18 amino acids. Germline V gene lookup returns CDR1 MNHEY and CDR2 SVGEGT. For the CDR3, the DNA is TGTGCCAGCAGTCGGAACGTCCGGCGGGGGGGCGACACCGGGGAGCTGTTTTTT. Translation gives CASSRNVRRGGDTGELFF.

This chain's CDR3 is CASTTQLGTDTQYF. DNA for the CDR3: TGTGCCAGCACGACACAACTAGGCACAGATACGCAGTATTTT. V is TRBV6-5 and J is TRBJ2-3, with D perhaps matching TRBD2 (5 bases). The germline V gene has CDR1 MNHEY and CDR2 SVGAGI. V lost 7 bases and J 1 base, leaving 12 bases between the germline ends. The CDR3 has 14 residues.

The chain couples TRBV19 to TRBJ2-7, with TRBD2 matching over 8 bases. This CDR3 contains 13 residues. V lost 1 base, J lost 6 bases, and 2 bases stayed unmatched. CDR1 and CDR2 (germline): LNHDA, SQIVND (reference sequence). For the CDR3, the DNA is TGTGCCAGTAGTATAGGGCTAGCGGGCGAGCAGTACTTC. Residues: CASSIGLAGEQYF.

This chain links TRBV5-3 with TRBJ1-2; no definite D call. TRBV5-3 is treated as an ORF (open reading frame) with a function not yet certain. The CDR3 covers 19 residues. The germline V and J ends were trimmed by 0 bases and 8 bases, with 29 bases remaining between them. The chain's CDR3 is CARSLEAVGWISNPPGYTF. CDR3 nucleotide sequence: TGTGCCAGAAGCTTGGAGGCGGTGGGTTGGATATCGAACCCTCCGGGCTACACCTTC.

This clone has only one observation. The chain carries TRBV5-1 and TRBJ2-5, with a tentative D call TRBD1 (6 bases). V dropped 4 bases and J dropped 2 bases, with 18 bases sitting between them. Germline loops: CDR1 SGHRS, CDR2 YFSETQ. The CDR3 sequence is 16 residues long. Written as DNA, the CDR3 is TGCGCCAGCAGCGACGGTGTTGGACAGAGTCAAGAGACCCAGTACTTC. Protein: CASSDGVGQSQETQYF.

The chain is built from TRBV3-1 (or the pseudogene TRBV3-2) and TRBJ2-5; 11 nucleotides match TRBD2. With 3 bases clipped from V and 6 bases from J, the junction kept 12 bases outside the gene matches. Germline CDR1 reads LGHDT; CDR2 reads YNNKEL (reference sequence). The CDR3 loop spans 17 amino acids. The CDR3 here is CASSQGTPSGGPKTQYF. CDR3 coding DNA: TGTGCCAGCAGCCAGGGTACTCCTAGCGGGGGGCCGAAGACCCAGTACTTC.

The count of this clone is one. V is TRBV7-9 and J is TRBJ1-1; D remains ambiguous. This CDR3 spans 13 amino acids. Trimming took off 7 bases at V and 0 bases at J, with 9 bases between the two ends. Germline V gene data show CDR1 as SEHNR and CDR2 as FQNEAQ (reference sequence). Here the CDR3 reads CASIERVNTEAFF. CDR3 nucleotides: TGTGCCAGCATCGAGAGGGTGAACACTGAAGCTTTCTTT.

This clone was observed a handful of times. The J gene is TRBJ1-2, the V gene TRBV29-1; D uncertain. CDR1 is SQVTM and CDR2 is ANQGSEA in the germline V gene. Between the trimmed V and J ends, which lost 3 bases and 0 bases, there was a span of 14 bases. The CDR3 totals 15 residues. Here the CDR3 DNA reads TGCAGCGTTGACGAGGGCAGCGCATCTAACTATGGCTACACCTTC. Protein: CSVDEGSASNYGYTF.

The chain combines TRBV5-6 with TRBJ1-2; 7 bases align to TRBD1. The CDR3 totals 14 residues. CDR1 SGHDT and CDR2 YYEEEE come from the germline V gene. After removal of 4 bases from V and 14 bases from J, the junction contained 17 bases not matched to a gene. CDR3 residues: CASSTRTGQYSLTF. CDR3 nucleotides: TGTGCCAGCAGCACCCGGACAGGTCAATACAGCCTTACCTTC.

Turning to this clone: Distinct nucleotide sequences in the sample also encode this CDR3. The rearrangement joins TRBV2 to TRBJ2-5; D gene ambiguous. The V end lost 6 bases, the J end lost 2 bases, and 4 bases lay between the germline ends. The CDR3 length is 11 residues. Germline V gene sequence: CDR1 SNHLY, CDR2 FYNNEI. As DNA, the CDR3 is TGTGCCAGCAGCCCTCAAGAGACCCAGTACTTC. It yields the protein CASSPQETQYF.

This chain joins TRBV5-6 and TRBJ2-7; TRBD1 agrees at 7 bases. Unmatched junction bases numbered 8, after V lost 4 bases and J lost 1 base. CDR3 length: 15 residues. Germline assignment: CDR1 SGHDT and CDR2 YYEEEE. The CDR3 spells CASSPGTERSYEQYF. CDR3 nucleotide sequence: TGTGCCAGCAGCCCCGGGACAGAACGTTCCTACGAGCAGTACTTC.

The rearrangement joins TRBV3-1 (or the pseudogene TRBV3-2) to TRBJ2-3; possible D gene TRBD1, 6 bases. Germline CDR1 and CDR2: LGHDT and YNNKEL (reference sequence). V shed 0 bases and J shed 7 bases, with 14 bases lying between them. This CDR3 comprises 15 residues. The CDR3 bases are TGTGCCAGCAGCCAAGATTTGTACGGGACAAATACGCAGTATTTT. Protein product: CASSQDLYGTNTQYF.

This rearrangement joins TRBV3-1 (or the pseudogene TRBV3-2) to TRBJ2-7; maybe TRBD1 (6 bases). CDR1 is LGHDT and CDR2 is YNNKEL in the germline V gene (reference sequence). V lost 8 bases and J 4 bases, leaving 15 bases between the germline ends. The CDR3 covers 13 residues. CDR3 sequence reads: CASGTLVGYEQYF. The CDR3 DNA reads as TGTGCCAGCGGGACATTGGTAGGGTACGAGCAGTACTTC.

The chain links TRBV4-2 to TRBJ2-7; possible D gene TRBD2, 5 bases. CDR3 length: 17 residues. The germline V and J ends were trimmed by 3 bases and 7 bases, with 25 bases remaining between them. CDR1 LGHNA and CDR2 YNFKEQ come from the germline V gene. CDR3 region: CASSQGLASALGGEQYF. CDR3 coding DNA: TGTGCCAGCAGCCAGGGTTTAGCATCGGCCCTCGGAGGAGAGCAGTACTTC.

The chain carries TRBV19 and TRBJ1-3, with D unclear. This CDR3 is 12 amino acids long. Germline CDR1 reads LNHDA; CDR2 reads SQIVND (reference sequence). Trimming pared 7 bases from V and 4 bases from J, leaving 8 bases between. The CDR3 bases are TGTGCCAGTACCCTGAGCGGAAACACCATATATTTT. Its protein product is CASTLSGNTIYF. Full variable domain (rest looked up from reference TRBV19 and TRBJ1-3): DGGITQSPKYLFRKEGQNVTLSCEQNLNHDAMYWYRQDPGQGLRLIYYSQIVNDFQKGDIAEGYSVSREKKESFPLTVTSAQKNPTAFYLCASTLSGNTIYFGEGSWLTVV.

The chain uses TRBV2 and TRBJ1-6; D not certain. The V end was cut by 2 bases, the J end by 10 bases, with 12 bases between. This CDR3 has 14 amino acids. The germline gives CDR1 SNHLY, CDR2 FYNNEI. The chain's CDR3 is CASSEFYVQSPLHF. For the CDR3, the DNA is TGTGCCAGCAGTGAATTTTATGTTCAGTCACCCCTCCACTTT.

The V call is TRBV2, the J call TRBJ1-2, with TRBD1 matching 7 bases. V trimming: 0 bases; J trimming: 2 bases; junction bases outside the gene matches: 6. Germline loops: CDR1 SNHLY, CDR2 FYNNEI. The CDR3 consists of 16 residues. The CDR3 is CASSEAGGKSNYGYTF. CDR3 nucleotides: TGTGCCAGCAGTGAAGCAGGGGGCAAGTCGAACTATGGCTACACCTTC.

V is TRBV7-9 and J is TRBJ2-5, with TRBD1 identical over 10 bases. Germline V gives CDR1 SEHNR, CDR2 FQNEAQ (reference sequence). Trimming took 3 bases from V and 5 from J; bases not matched to a gene: 0. The CDR3 runs 13 residues. The CDR3 nucleotides read TGTGCCAGCAGCTTGGGACAGGGGGAGACCCAGTACTTC. Amino acid sequence: CASSLGQGETQYF.

The chain recombines TRBV27 with TRBJ1-1, with D tentatively TRBD1 (6 bases). The CDR3 has 15 amino acids. The V end lost 1 base, the J end lost 1 base, and 10 bases lay between the germline ends. Germline loops: CDR1 MNHEY, CDR2 SMNVEV (reference sequence). The CDR3 loop is CASSLFRGQNTEAFF. CDR3 DNA sequence: TGTGCCAGCAGTTTATTTAGGGGACAGAACACTGAAGCTTTCTTT.

The V call is TRBV5-1, the J call TRBJ1-1; perhaps TRBD1 as D (5 bases). Trimming pared 6 bases from V and 3 bases from J, leaving 12 bases between. The CDR3 extends over 13 amino acids. The germline V gene has CDR1 SGHRS and CDR2 YFSETQ. In DNA, the CDR3 is TGCGCCAGCACAAACCAGGGTTACACTGAAGCTTTCTTT. Amino acids: CASTNQGYTEAFF.